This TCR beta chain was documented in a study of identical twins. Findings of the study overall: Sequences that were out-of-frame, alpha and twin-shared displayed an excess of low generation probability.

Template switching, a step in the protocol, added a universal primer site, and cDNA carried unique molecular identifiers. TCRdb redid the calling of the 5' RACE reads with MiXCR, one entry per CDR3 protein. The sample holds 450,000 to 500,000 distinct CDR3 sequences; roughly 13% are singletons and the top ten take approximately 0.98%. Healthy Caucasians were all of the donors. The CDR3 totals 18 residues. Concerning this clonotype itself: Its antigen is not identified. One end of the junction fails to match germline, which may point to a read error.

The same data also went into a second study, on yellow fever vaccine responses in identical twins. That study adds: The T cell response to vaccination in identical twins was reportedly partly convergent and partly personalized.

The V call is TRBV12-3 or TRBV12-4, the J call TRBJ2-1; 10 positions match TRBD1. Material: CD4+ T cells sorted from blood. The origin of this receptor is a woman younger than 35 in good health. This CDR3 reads CACSLWGIPGQGSNEQFF. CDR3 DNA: TGTGCCTGCAGTTTATGGGGGATACCGGGACAGGGGAGCAATGAGCAGTTCTTC.